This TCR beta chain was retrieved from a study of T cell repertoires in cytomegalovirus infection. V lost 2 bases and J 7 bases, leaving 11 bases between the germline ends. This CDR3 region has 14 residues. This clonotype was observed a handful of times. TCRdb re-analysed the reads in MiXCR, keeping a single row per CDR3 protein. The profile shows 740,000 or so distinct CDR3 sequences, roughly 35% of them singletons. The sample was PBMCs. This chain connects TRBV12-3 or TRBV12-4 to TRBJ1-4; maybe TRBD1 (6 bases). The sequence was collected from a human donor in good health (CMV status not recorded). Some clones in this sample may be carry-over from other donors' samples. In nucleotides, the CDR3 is TGTGCCAGCAGTTTAAGCGGCAGGGGTGAAAAACTGTTTTTT. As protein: CASSLSGRGEKLFF.